The entry below describes one TCR beta chain. Its antigen target is currently unknown. No much larger clonotype is one base removed from it; base qualities were not supplied. This record belongs to a study of cytomegalovirus exposure and HLA in healthy donors (dated by TCRdb to between 2016 and 2019). General notes on the study: An earlier analysis of under 600 of the donors reported about 250 Gb of sequence data and 120 million or so unique TCR beta sequences from about 180 million T cells. About 280 gigabases of sequencing data and tens of millions of unique TCR sequences were included in an early release covering around 600 HLA-typed donors. Of the roughly 400 genotyped donors, 81% fell in the genetic ancestry cluster associated with self-reported Caucasian donors. The study aimed to test whether cataloging public T cell receptors could reveal signatures of past pathogen exposure. The study profiled the T cell repertoires of 666 subjects by immunosequencing and related them to cytomegalovirus serostatus. Besides the first cohort of 666 subjects, a separate validation cohort made up of 120 different subjects was used. To predict cytomegalovirus infection status, the study combined high-throughput TCR immunosequencing, statistical association of individual TCRs with disease status, and machine learning. A later analysis re-analyzed previously published TCR beta repertoires from about 600 donors and added high-resolution HLA genotyping to study TCR occurrence patterns. In the later analysis, no new phenotypic data were used to find candidate immune exposures; instead, reliance was placed on TCR beta sequences and their occurrence across donors. An earlier analysis of 450 to 750 of the donors used high-throughput TCR beta sequencing to judge whether each TCR beta V gene segment behaved as functional or pseudogenic. Donor age, sex, ethnicity and CMV serostatus were collected together with the repertoire data. Genome-wide SNP genotypes for about 60% of the 666 donors were used in a later genetic analysis, which treated that subset as a discovery cohort. Every discovery cohort repertoire had been produced on one sequencing platform. HLA typing covered class I and class II loci at four-digit resolution. The number of typed donors differed by locus: roughly 629-640 for A, B, C, DRB1 and DQB1; 500 to 550 for DQA1; about 600 for DPA1; and about 450 for DPB1. A handful of DR-DQ haplotypes were handled as single units for association and clustering because linkage in the cohort was strong. Among some 410 genotyped donors of the cohort, an average of roughly 240,000 unique TCR beta nucleotide sequences were sequenced per donor, roughly 18% of them non-productive. What the work shows at the level of the full study, not this receptor alone: A group of highly shared sequence variants was considered likely to be a technical artifact of the sequencing pipeline. Correlated functional status among segregating V segments might reflect linkage disequilibrium, but an unknown experimental factor could not be ruled out. Strong co-occurrence of HLA alleles, especially DR and DQ, made assigning TCR associations to individual alleles difficult. The study listed 150 to 200 TCR beta chains as associated with cytomegalovirus. Presence/absence analyses assumed roughly uniform sequencing depth across donors, an assumption that may not hold. While some public TCRs were present in many individuals, most TCR sequences turned up only very rarely across donors. The only immune exposure information available for the cohort was CMV serostatus. An earlier analysis of roughly 570 of the donors showed that most TCR beta V segments appeared in productive rearrangements either about 87% or about 30% of the time, which broadly matched IMGT annotations. The classifier was reported to diagnose cytomegalovirus status with high specificity and sensitivity in both the original and validation cohorts. The earlier analysis of about 600 of the donors excluded roughly 17 rarely observed V segments, including chromosome 9 orphons, because counts were too low. The authors suggested that the approach could potentially be generalized to other disease states and immunological phenotypes. An association between a missense DCLRE1C variant and V-gene and J-gene trimming of TCR beta chains was found in a later genetic analysis and replicated in an independent cohort. A further reported finding was that TCR beta sequences accurately predicted the HLA-A and HLA-B alleles for most subjects in the first cohort. In a later analysis, HLA-associated TCR beta chains showed more clonal expansion and lower generation probabilities than non-associated chains that were equally common. Because some donors lacked HLA typing at each locus, the association tests relied only on the typed subset. In a later analysis, TCR association rates were found to vary across HLA loci, with the most associated TCRs seen for DRB1 alleles and the fewest for HLA-C alleles. In a later analysis, several top co-occurrence clusters were reported to appear linked to parvovirus B19, influenza, CMV and Epstein-Barr virus. Some IMGT-functional V segments, including TRBV6-2 and TRBV6-3, could not be told apart with the 87-base-pair reads, so those segments were excluded. In vitro tests confirmed that a few of the cytomegalovirus-associated TCR beta chains recognize cytomegalovirus antigens. According to a later genetic analysis, donors in an Asian-associated ancestry cluster had fewer N-insertions in productive TCRs than the approximately 630-donor mean. Only TCR beta chains were sequenced in this cohort, and the absence of alpha or paired-chain data limited detectable features. Most CMV-associated TCR beta chains appeared to be HLA-restricted in a later analysis, and the HLA associations seemed to be driven largely by CMV exposure. A later analysis associated about 17,000 TCR beta sequences with specific HLA alleles at a false discovery rate of 0.05.

Libraries were constructed by the immunoSEQ multiplex PCR assay. For the multiplex PCR, a mixture combining 60 forward primers for TCR Vbeta segments and 13 reverse primers for TCR Jbeta segments was used. A multiplex PCR assay on genomic DNA amplified the CDR3 region of rearranged TCR beta genes. The amplified TCR beta libraries were sequenced on the Illumina HiSeq System as 87-base-pair reads. Concerning the study's data processing: A later analysis counted 75 million to 100 million unique TCR beta chains across the 550 to 800 repertoires, and around 12 million of these chains were shared by at least two donors. A nearest-neighbor algorithm error-corrected the raw reads and collapsed the reads into unique sequences, merging closely related sequences to remove PCR and sequencing errors. CDR3 sequences were aligned to IMGT reference sequences to assign V, D and J gene segments. For a sequence to be retained, at least a six-nucleotide match to both a V gene segment and a J gene segment was required. A rearrangement was called productive if the CDR3 had no stop codons and remained in frame with V and J, and every other rearrangement was called non-productive. Following IMGT convention, CDR3 was defined as the stretch from the second conserved V-encoded cysteine up to the conserved J-encoded phenylalanine. The earlier analysis of more than 450 of the donors excluded sequences that lacked an unambiguous match to a single V gene segment. In an earlier analysis of approximately 560 of the donors, a V segment was called functional when productive rearrangements were above 56.7%, and segregating when the standard deviation between donors exceeded 5%. A statistical classification framework was built for diagnosing cytomegalovirus status from the catalog of TCR beta chain sequences. V and J gene assignment, in a later analysis, came from comparing TCR nucleotide sequences with IMGT/GENE-DB human TR gene sequences. Using the TCRdist pipeline, a later analysis assigned CDR3 sequences along with most-parsimonious VDJ recombination scenarios. In a later analysis, every TCR beta chain was defined by the combination of its CDR3 amino acid sequence and its V-gene family, and reads without a unique V-gene family were dropped. A later analysis removed 450 to 600 highly shared, low-generation-probability nucleotide sequences to deal with suspected cross-contamination and a sequencing artifact. In a later analysis, a clonal expansion index was calculated for each public chain from normalized within-repertoire ranks of inferred template counts. Generation probabilities in a later analysis came from a VDJ recombination model fitted to out-of-frame rearrangements, and those results were checked against IGoR. In a later analysis, hypergeometric tests were used to score TCR-TCR, TCR-HLA and TCR-CMV co-occurrence, with a repertoire-size bias correction applied to TCR pairs. A later analysis estimated false discovery rates by permuting HLA or CMV assignments 20 times. A later analysis grouped co-occurring TCRs with DBSCAN, adding TCRdist sequence similarity when clustering within HLA-allele-positive subsets. Co-occurrence clustering excluded repertoires with fewer than 30,000 or more than 120,000 public chains, plus five with anomalous nucleotide sharing. TCRdb re-hosts the immuneACCESS table, in-frame sequences only. Its copies lack some clones; in the studies checked, an unresolved V gene accounts for under half of them, and the cause for the rest is not known. Clone size and the V and J calls come from that table; the DNA yielded D and trimming. In all, the sample holds approximately 100,000 clones, and 84% of those were seen once. The top ten clonotypes cover more than 0.95% of the sample.

The germline V gene encodes CDR1 SGHNT and CDR2 YYREEE (reference sequence). Inclusive of the bounding cysteine and phenylalanine, the CDR3 is 14 residues long. The entry retains the CDR3 DNA only, 42 bases that are in frame from base 1. Cut back by 4 bases and 5 bases, the V and J ends lie 16 bases apart. The cohort was made up of 650 to 700 healthy bone marrow donors. All cohort members were sampled while nominally healthy, although unrecorded immune exposures were likely present. The donor was CMV seronegative and belonged to the group of 350 to 400 seronegative cohort members. A peripheral blood sample was provided by each donor, and peripheral blood mononuclear cells were used for TCR beta sequencing. The Qiagen DNeasy Blood Extraction Kit was used to extract genomic DNA from the blood cell samples.

The rearrangement combines TRBV5-4 with TRBJ2-7; TRBD1 is a weak D gene call, 5 bases matching. The sequence came from a woman aged 18-29 years in good health and CMV-seronegative. Sequencing used PBMCs. The CDR3 protein is CASSRFRDTDEQYF. The DNA reads as follows: TGTGCCAGCAGCCGATTCAGGGATACGGACGAGCAGTACTTC.